This is a list of T cell receptor beta chains from one sample in a study of shared clonotypes between healthy human individuals. Produced via immunoSEQ multiplex PCR; TCRdb's table is partial and in-frame only. Seen here are millions of clones, 85% to 95% observed once, and the top ten hold under 0.15%. Sequencing was carried out using naive CD4+ T cells sorted from blood. Receptors were obtained from a young man in good health. CDR3s include the opening cysteine and the closing phenylalanine or tryptophan. Fields, in order: clone size, V gene, CDR3 length, J gene, D gene, CDR3 protein, CDR3 DNA. D genes are given only for firm matches. A row's size may be missing; if present it is once, few, many or a size class.

abundance: once; v_gene: TRBV18; len: 15; j_gene: TRBJ1-4; d_gene: .; CDR3aa: CASSPTTANNEKLFF; CDR3nt: TGTGCCAGCTCACCTACGACAGCTAACAATGAAAAACTGTTTTTT
abundance: .; v_gene: TRBV2; len: 15; j_gene: TRBJ2-3; d_gene: .; CDR3aa: CASSEGGTRSDTQYF; CDR3nt: TGTGCCAGCAGTGAAGGGGGAACTAGATCAGATACGCAGTATTTT
abundance: once; v_gene: TRBV7-3; len: 15; j_gene: TRBJ2-2; d_gene: .; CDR3aa: CASSLMGGNTGELFF; CDR3nt: TGTGCCAGCAGCTTAATGGGGGGAAACACCGGGGAGCTGTTTTTT
abundance: few; v_gene: TRBV6-4; len: 13; j_gene: TRBJ1-1; d_gene: .; CDR3aa: CASSDSSGRKAFF; CDR3nt: TGTGCCAGCAGTGACTCGAGTGGGAGAAAAGCTTTCTTT
abundance: .; v_gene: TRBV15; len: 14; j_gene: TRBJ2-7; d_gene: TRBD2; CDR3aa: CATSSRLAGGEQYF; CDR3nt: TGTGCCACCAGCAGTAGACTAGCGGGAGGCGAGCAGTACTTC
abundance: .; v_gene: TRBV2; len: 17; j_gene: TRBJ2-1; d_gene: TRBD2; CDR3aa: CASKGTSGGPGLNEQFF; CDR3nt: TGTGCCAGCAAAGGGACTAGCGGGGGGCCCGGATTAAATGAGCAGTTCTTC
abundance: .; v_gene: TRBV29-1; len: 16; j_gene: TRBJ2-2; d_gene: TRBD2; CDR3aa: CSVSGLAGVNTGELFF; CDR3nt: TGCAGCGTTTCGGGACTAGCGGGAGTCAACACCGGGGAGCTGTTTTTT
abundance: .; v_gene: TRBV5-6; len: 17; j_gene: TRBJ2-5; d_gene: TRBD1; CDR3aa: CASSLDGTASRTETQYF; CDR3nt: TGTGCCAGCAGCTTGGATGGGACAGCGAGCAGAACAGAGACCCAGTACTTC
abundance: .; v_gene: TRBV15; len: 16; j_gene: TRBJ2-5; d_gene: .; CDR3aa: CATSRDPGQSKETQYF; CDR3nt: TGTGCCACCAGCAGAGATCCAGGACAGAGTAAAGAGACCCAGTACTTC
abundance: .; v_gene: TRBV4-3; len: 15; j_gene: TRBJ1-2; d_gene: TRBD1; CDR3aa: CASSLGTGDNYGYTF; CDR3nt: TGCGCCAGCAGCCTTGGGACAGGGGACAACTATGGCTACACCTTC
abundance: .; v_gene: TRBV7-2; len: 16; j_gene: TRBJ2-1; d_gene: .; CDR3aa: CASSLVAGSSYNEQFF; CDR3nt: TGTGCCAGCAGCTTAGTGGCAGGGAGCTCCTACAATGAGCAGTTCTTC
abundance: .; v_gene: TRBV5-1; len: 13; j_gene: TRBJ2-7; d_gene: .; CDR3aa: CASSLTGTHEQYF; CDR3nt: TGCGCCAGCAGCTTGACAGGGACCCACGAGCAGTACTTC
abundance: once; v_gene: TRBV19; len: 18; j_gene: TRBJ2-2; d_gene: TRBD1; CDR3aa: CASSIARGGTGGTGELFF; CDR3nt: TGTGCCAGTAGTATAGCCAGAGGCGGCACAGGGGGGACCGGGGAGCTGTTTTTT